The 25 T cell receptor beta chains in this list originate from one sample, sequenced in a study. One entry per CDR3 protein, called by TCRdb with MiXCR from the 5' RACE reads. The sample has approximately 41,000 distinct CDR3 sequences; over 25% are singletons. The sequenced sample consisted of memory CD4+ T cells sorted from a lymph node. Subset of the sample: memory CD4+ T cells, CD4+CD45RO+CD25-. The receptor set was obtained from a female donor with breast cancer.

This chain joins TRBV4-1 and TRBJ2-2; D perhaps matches TRBD1 (7 bases). Germline CDR1 reads MGHRA; CDR2 reads YSYEKL. This CDR3 region has 16 residues. V was shortened by 2 bases and J by 6 bases, with 16 bases between the two germline ends. The CDR3 sequence is CASSQPRQGGAGELFF. CDR3 DNA sequence: TGCGCCAGCAGCCAACCCCGACAGGGAGGAGCCGGGGAGCTGTTTTTT.

A few counts support this clonotype. This rearrangement joins TRBV5-1 to TRBJ1-2; 7 bases are shared with TRBD1. The CDR3 runs 15 residues. Germline V gives CDR1 SGHRS, CDR2 YFSETQ. V dropped 0 bases and J dropped 6; count of bases not matched to a gene: 8. The DNA for the CDR3 is TGCGCCAGCAGCTTGGCCGGGACAGTTAAGAATGGCTACACCTTC. It yields the protein CASSLAGTVKNGYTF.

The chain combines TRBV10-3 with TRBJ1-1, with TRBD1 matching 11 bases. The CDR3 covers 12 residues. The germline CDR1 and CDR2 sequences are ENHRY and SYGVKD. V shed 6 bases, J shed 6 bases, and the junction held 0 bases outside the gene matches. The CDR3 DNA sequence: TGTGCCATCAGGGGACAGGGGGCTGAAGCTTTCTTT. This codes for CAIRGQGAEAFF.

This clonotype was observed a few times. The chain combines TRBV5-4 with TRBJ2-7, with TRBD2 identical over 12 bases. CDR1 SGHNT and CDR2 YYREEE come from the germline V gene (reference sequence). The CDR3 length is 16 residues. The V segment lost 3 bases and the J segment 3 bases; nucleotides outside the gene matches: 7. CDR3 in amino acids: CASSSQKTSGGYEQYF. CDR3 bases: TGTGCCAGCAGCTCGCAAAAGACTAGCGGGGGCTACGAGCAGTACTTC.

The CDR3 DNA sequence: TGTGCCAGCAGCTTGGGACAGGGGCATCCCCAGCATTTT. Its translation: CASSLGQGHPQHF. The chain links TRBV7-3 to TRBJ1-5, with 10 nucleotides matching TRBD1. Germline values: CDR1 SGHTA, CDR2 FQGTGA. Trimming cost V 3 bases and J 10 bases; bases outside gene matches: 3. The CDR3 extends over 13 amino acids.

This clonotype was observed a handful of times. The J gene is TRBJ2-7, the V gene TRBV5-1; tentatively, D is TRBD2 (5 bases). Trimming shortened V by 0 bases and J by 4 bases, and 11 bases separated the two germline ends. There are 14 residues in the CDR3. CDR1 and CDR2 from the germline V gene are SGHRS and YFSETQ. Here the CDR3 reads CASSLGGLTYEQYF. CDR3 nucleotides: TGCGCCAGCAGCTTGGGCGGACTGACGTACGAGCAGTACTTC.

J is TRBJ2-2 and V is TRBV7-8; TRBD2 agrees at 8 bases. CDR3 length equals 15 residues. Per germline, CDR1 SGHVS and CDR2 FQNEAQ. Trimming took 2 bases from V and 4 from J; bases not matched to a gene: 3. For the CDR3, the DNA is TGTGCCAGCAGCTTATTAGCGGGAACCACCGGGGAGCTGTTTTTT. It is translated as CASSLLAGTTGELFF.

Only a few counts were recorded for this clonotype. V usage is TRBV12-3 or TRBV12-4 and J usage is TRBJ2-2; 7 positions agree with TRBD2. J was trimmed by 5 bases and V by 7 bases; bases with no gene match: 10. The CDR3 is 15 amino acids. This CDR3 is CASTLREGATGELFF. CDR3 sequence (DNA): TGTGCCAGCACCTTGAGGGAGGGCGCGACCGGGGAGCTGTTTTTT.

This chain joins TRBV12-3 or TRBV12-4 and TRBJ1-1; D may be TRBD1 (5 bases). Between the trimmed V and J ends, which lost 1 base and 1 base, there was a span of 7 bases. This CDR3 has 14 amino acids. The CDR3 region has the DNA TGTGCCAGCAGTTTAGGACAGACGAACACTGAAGCTTTCTTT. The encoded protein is CASSLGQTNTEAFF.

A note on this clonotype: At one of its ends the junction is not consistent with the germline gene, which may arise from a read error. The chain recombines TRBV20-1 with TRBJ1-5; TRBD1 aligns across 7 bases. The length of the CDR3 is 17 residues. Germline CDR1 reads DFQATT; CDR2 reads SNEGSKA (reference sequence). CDR3 coding DNA: TGCAGTGCCTCCGGGACAGAAGGGTTGGATAGCAATGAGCCCCAGCATTTT. Its translation: CSASGTEGLDSNEPQHF.

Comments on this clonotype: At one end, the junction sequence differs from germline, possibly due to a read error. The chain links TRBV12-3 or TRBV12-4 to TRBJ1-5, with TRBD1 matching over 7 bases. This CDR3 comprises 13 residues. The CDR3 sequence: CASSLQGVQPQQF. CDR3 DNA: TGTGCCAGCAGTTTACAGGGGGTCCAGCCCCAGCAGTTT.

This chain joins TRBV20-1 and TRBJ1-4; D is perhaps TRBD1 (6 bases). V lost 5 bases to trimming and J lost 2 bases, with 9 bases between them. Germline V gene sequence: CDR1 DFQATT, CDR2 SNEGSKA (reference sequence). CDR3 length: 13 amino acids. CDR3 loop: CSAWTETNEKLFF. The CDR3 DNA reads TGCAGTGCTTGGACAGAGACTAATGAAAAACTGTTTTTT.

This clonotype showed up just a few times. The gene calls are TRBV9 and TRBJ2-7; D might be TRBD1 or TRBD2, each matching 5 bases. V lost 0 bases to trimming and J lost 2 bases, with 18 bases between them. CDR3 length: 17 residues. Germline assignment: CDR1 SGDLS and CDR2 YYNGEE. Here the CDR3 reads CASSVGDQIVPPYEQYF. The CDR3 DNA is TGTGCCAGCAGCGTAGGGGACCAGATAGTACCGCCCTACGAGCAGTACTTC.

There are a few counts of this clonotype. The genes are TRBV20-1 and TRBJ2-5; tentatively, D is TRBD1 or TRBD2 (5 bases each). The CDR3 contains 15 residues. CDR1 DFQATT and CDR2 SNEGSKA come from the germline V gene (reference sequence). V was trimmed by 0 bases and J by 4 bases, leaving 15 bases between them. CDR3 loop: CSARDWGSRGETQYF. DNA for the CDR3: TGCAGTGCTAGAGATTGGGGGAGTAGGGGAGAGACCCAGTACTTC.

A remark on this clonotype: With a much larger clone just one base away, this may be a read error. The gene calls are TRBV12-3 or TRBV12-4 and TRBJ2-6, with 8 bases lining up with TRBD1. The V and J ends lost 6 bases and 2 bases, in that order; junction bases with no gene match: 15. CDR3 size: 19 residues. The CDR3 spells CASSPIRDRIGTGANVLTF. For the CDR3, the DNA is TGTGCCAGCAGCCCCATTCGGGACAGGATAGGAACTGGGGCCAACGTCCTGACTTTC.

This clonotype occurred a few times. The chain is built from TRBV12-3 or TRBV12-4 and TRBJ2-5; D assignment may be TRBD1 or TRBD2 (5 bases each). The CDR3 has 12 amino acids. V lost 6 bases and J lost 5, with 10 bases in between. CDR3 DNA sequence: TGTGCCAGCAGCCCGGGGCGGGAGACCCAGTACTTC. Its protein is CASSPGRETQYF.

Points on this clonotype: A clone one base away is much larger, so this may be a read error. The chain is built from TRBV7-9 and TRBJ2-1; TRBD2 matches at 8 bases. V lost 8 bases, J lost 0 bases, and 9 bases stayed unmatched. The CDR3 contains 16 residues. CDR1 is SEHNR and CDR2 is FQNEAQ in the germline V gene (reference sequence). The CDR3 loop reads CASVLRLAGSYNEQFF. The DNA for the CDR3 is TGTGCCAGCGTTCTCCGGCTAGCGGGCTCCTACAATGAGCAGTTCTTC. The full variable domain, its missing parts supplied by reference TRBV7-9 and TRBJ2-1, is DTGVSQNPRHKITKRGQNVTFRCDPISEHNRLYWYRQTLGQGPEFLTYFQNEAQLEKSRLLSDRFSAERPKGSFSTLEIQRTEQGDSAMYLCASVLRLAGSYNEQFFGPGTRLTVL.

This clonotype was seen more than once but under ten times. The V call is TRBV9, the J call TRBJ1-6; no firm D call. The V end lost 4 bases, the J end lost 8 bases, and 16 bases lay between the germline ends. Germline V gene data show CDR1 as SGDLS and CDR2 as YYNGEE. This CDR3 region has 15 residues. DNA of the CDR3: TGTGCCAGCAGCCCCCACGGGAGGGCGGATTCACCCCTCCACTTT. Translated, it gives CASSPHGRADSPLHF.

Turning to this clonotype: One base away lies a much larger clone, so this may be a sequencing read error. The J gene is TRBJ2-7, the V gene TRBV20-1, with D possibly TRBD2 on 5 matching bases. Between the trimmed V and J ends, which lost 8 bases and 7 bases, there was a span of 18 bases. The germline gives CDR1 DFQATT, CDR2 SNEGSKA (reference sequence). CDR3 length equals 12 residues. CDR3 nucleotide sequence: TGCAGTACACGGGGTCTCTACAATGAGCAGTACTTC. This translates into CSTRGLYNEQYF.

In the case of this clonotype: One end of the junction varies from germline; a read error may be responsible. V is TRBV7-8 and J is TRBJ2-1; 13 bases fit TRBD2. Germline CDR1 is SGHVS and CDR2 is FQNEAQ. There are 16 residues in the CDR3. CDR3 residues: CASRRLAGGRDNGQFF. The CDR3 nucleotides are TGTGCCAGCAGACGACTAGCGGGGGGCCGGGACAATGGGCAGTTCTTC.

This chain joins TRBV7-3 and TRBJ2-4; the D gene is possibly TRBD1 (6 bases). V shed 4 bases and J shed 3 bases, with 16 bases lying between them. The CDR3 totals 16 residues. Per germline, CDR1 SGHTA and CDR2 FQGTGA. In nucleotides, the CDR3 is TGTGCCAGCAGCTCCCCAGGGGCAGGTGTCAAAAACATTCAGTACTTC. Translating it yields CASSSPGAGVKNIQYF.

This sequence joins TRBV20-1 and TRBJ2-5, with 10 bases identical to TRBD2. CDR3 length: 13 amino acids. CDR1 DFQATT and CDR2 SNEGSKA come from the germline V gene (reference sequence). With V trimmed by 8 bases and J by 2 bases, 5 bases remained unmatched. The CDR3 DNA reads as TGCAGTCCAAGGACTAGCGGACAAGAGACCCAGTACTTC. Protein sequence: CSPRTSGQETQYF.

The V gene is TRBV12-3 or TRBV12-4, the J gene TRBJ2-1; maybe TRBD1 (6 bases). V was pared by 8 bases and J by 5 bases, with 7 bases between. The CDR3 has 11 amino acids. In DNA form, the CDR3 reads TGTGCCAGCGAGGGGGACAATGAGCAGTTCTTC. It translates to CASEGDNEQFF.

The chain uses TRBV20-1 and TRBJ1-1; D is unresolved. CDR3 length: 15 residues. Germline loops: CDR1 DFQATT, CDR2 SNEGSKA (reference sequence). Trimming took 0 bases from V and 0 from J, leaving 11 bases between them. CDR3 coding DNA: TGCAGTGCTAGAGACGAGGTAACCATGAACACTGAAGCTTTCTTT. This gives the protein CSARDEVTMNTEAFF.

The sample holds many counts of this clonotype. J is TRBJ2-3 and V is TRBV7-9, with D perhaps being TRBD1 or TRBD2 (5 bases each). Germline V CDR1 and CDR2: SEHNR, FQNEAQ (reference sequence). The CDR3 covers 15 residues. Trimming removed 5 bases at V and 1 base at J, with 13 bases between. In DNA, the CDR3 is TGTGCCAGCAGCATCCGGGACCGCGGCACAGATACGCAGTATTTT. This sequence encodes CASSIRDRGTDTQYF.